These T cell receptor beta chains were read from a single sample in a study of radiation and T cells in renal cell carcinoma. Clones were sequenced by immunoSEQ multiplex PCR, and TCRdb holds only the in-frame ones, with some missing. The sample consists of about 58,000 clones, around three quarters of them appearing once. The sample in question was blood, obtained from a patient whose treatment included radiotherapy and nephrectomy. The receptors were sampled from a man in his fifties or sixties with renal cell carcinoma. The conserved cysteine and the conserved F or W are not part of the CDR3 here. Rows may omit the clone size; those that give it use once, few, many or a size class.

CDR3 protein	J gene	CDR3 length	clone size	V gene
ASSFGSSDTQY	TRBJ2-3	11	-	TRBV5-6
ASSIRGQKQETQY	TRBJ2-5	13	-	TRBV19
ASSLGQVPARELF	TRBJ2-2	13	-	TRBV7-2
ASSLWDRGLGYT	TRBJ1-2	12	-	TRBV5-6
ASTKGTEFEKLF	TRBJ1-4	12	-	TRBV5-6
ASSPGGGPTDTQY	TRBJ2-3	13	-	TRBV7-3
ASRLEQANEKLF	TRBJ1-4	12	-	TRBV5-1
ASSLRVTGGVYEQF	TRBJ2-1	14	-	TRBV27
ASSPQGDGYT	TRBJ1-2	10	-	TRBV27
ASRQEIMNTEAF	TRBJ1-1	12	-	TRBV11-2
ASSIGLINSPLH	TRBJ1-6	12	-	TRBV19
ASSFYMFQPQH	TRBJ1-5	11	once	TRBV2
ASSLAGFSYNEQF	TRBJ2-1	13	-	TRBV5-6
ASKQGKGIGKNIQY	TRBJ2-4	14	-	TRBV2
ASMVAASTDTQY	TRBJ2-3	12	-	TRBV6-6
ASSPTGRNSYNEQF	TRBJ2-1	14	-	TRBV5-1
AWSVETGVTDTQY	TRBJ2-3	13	once	TRBV30
AGSEAAGRGETQY	TRBJ2-5	13	-	TRBV6-1
ASSQGAGGAGSPLH	TRBJ1-6	14	-	TRBV4-3
ASSLGLSSGNTIY	TRBJ1-3	13	-	TRBV28
ASSLAQSTDTQY	TRBJ2-3	12	-	TRBV7-9